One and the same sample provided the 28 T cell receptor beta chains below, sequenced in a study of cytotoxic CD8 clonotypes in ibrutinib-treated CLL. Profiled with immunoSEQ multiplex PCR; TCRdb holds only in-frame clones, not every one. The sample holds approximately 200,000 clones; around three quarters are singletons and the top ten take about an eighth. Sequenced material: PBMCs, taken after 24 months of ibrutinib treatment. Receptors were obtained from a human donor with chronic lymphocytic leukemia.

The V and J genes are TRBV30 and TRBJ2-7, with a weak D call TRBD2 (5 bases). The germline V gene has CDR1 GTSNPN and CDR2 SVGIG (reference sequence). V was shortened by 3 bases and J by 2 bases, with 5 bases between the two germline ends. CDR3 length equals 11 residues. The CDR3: CAWREAYEQYF. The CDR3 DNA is TGTGCCTGGAGGGAGGCCTACGAGCAGTACTTC.

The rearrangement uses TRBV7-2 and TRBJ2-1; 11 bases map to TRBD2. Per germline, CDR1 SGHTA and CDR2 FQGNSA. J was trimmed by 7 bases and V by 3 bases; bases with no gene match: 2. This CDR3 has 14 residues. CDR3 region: CASSFWTSGNEQFF. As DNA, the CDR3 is TGTGCCAGCAGCTTTTGGACTAGCGGGAATGAGCAGTTCTTC.

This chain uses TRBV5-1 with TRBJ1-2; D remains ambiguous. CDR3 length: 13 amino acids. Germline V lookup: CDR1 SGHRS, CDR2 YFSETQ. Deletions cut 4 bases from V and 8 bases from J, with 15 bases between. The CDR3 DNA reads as TGCGCCAGCAGCACCGGGCCGGGAGGGGGCTACACCTTC. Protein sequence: CASSTGPGGGYTF.

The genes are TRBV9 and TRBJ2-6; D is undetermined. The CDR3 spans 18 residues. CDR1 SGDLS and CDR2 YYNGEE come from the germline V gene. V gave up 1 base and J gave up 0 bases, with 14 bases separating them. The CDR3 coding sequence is TGTGCCAGCAGCGTAACCCCTCTTTGGGGCTCTGGGGCCAACGTCCTGACTTTC. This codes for CASSVTPLWGSGANVLTF.

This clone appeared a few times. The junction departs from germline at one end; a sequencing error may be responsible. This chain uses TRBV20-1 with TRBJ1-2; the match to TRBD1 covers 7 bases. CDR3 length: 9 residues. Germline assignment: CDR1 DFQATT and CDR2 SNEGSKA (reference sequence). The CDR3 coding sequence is TGCAGTGCTAGCCGGGGACAGATGTTC. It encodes CSASRGQMF.

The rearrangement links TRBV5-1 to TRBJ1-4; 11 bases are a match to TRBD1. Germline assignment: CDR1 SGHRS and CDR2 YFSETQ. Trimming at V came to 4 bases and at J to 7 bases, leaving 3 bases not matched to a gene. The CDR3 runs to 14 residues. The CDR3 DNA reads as TGCGCCAGCAGCCCGGACAGGGGGCGTGAAAAACTGTTTTTT. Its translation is CASSPDRGREKLFF.

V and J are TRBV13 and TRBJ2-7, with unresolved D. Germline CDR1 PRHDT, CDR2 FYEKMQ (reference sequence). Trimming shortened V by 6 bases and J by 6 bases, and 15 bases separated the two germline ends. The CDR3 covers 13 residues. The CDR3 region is CASRENILGEQYF. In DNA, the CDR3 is TGTGCCAGCAGAGAAAACATTCTGGGCGAGCAGTACTTC.

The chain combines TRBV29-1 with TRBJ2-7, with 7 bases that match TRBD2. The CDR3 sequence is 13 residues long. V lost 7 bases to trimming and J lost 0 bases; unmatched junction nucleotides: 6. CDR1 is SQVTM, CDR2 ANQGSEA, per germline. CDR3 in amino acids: CSALRDYSYEQYF. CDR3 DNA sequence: TGCAGCGCCCTACGGGACTACTCCTACGAGCAGTACTTC.

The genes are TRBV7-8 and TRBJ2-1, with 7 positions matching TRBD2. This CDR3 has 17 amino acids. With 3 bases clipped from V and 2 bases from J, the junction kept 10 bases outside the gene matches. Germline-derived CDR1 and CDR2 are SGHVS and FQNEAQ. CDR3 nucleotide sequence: TGTGCCAGCAGCTTGTTCGGGAGGCAGGCGACCTACAATGAGCAGTTCTTC. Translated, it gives CASSLFGRQATYNEQFF.

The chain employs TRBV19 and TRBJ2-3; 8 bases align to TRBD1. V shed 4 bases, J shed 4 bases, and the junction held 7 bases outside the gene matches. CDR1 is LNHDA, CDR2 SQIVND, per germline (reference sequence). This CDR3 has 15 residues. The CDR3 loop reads CASSRTGKSADTQYF. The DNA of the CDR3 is TGTGCCAGTAGTAGGACAGGGAAGAGCGCAGATACGCAGTATTTT. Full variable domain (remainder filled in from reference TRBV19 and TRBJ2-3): DGGITQSPKYLFRKEGQNVTLSCEQNLNHDAMYWYRQDPGQGLRLIYYSQIVNDFQKGDIAEGYSVSREKKESFPLTVTSAQKNPTAFYLCASSRTGKSADTQYFGPGTRLTVL.

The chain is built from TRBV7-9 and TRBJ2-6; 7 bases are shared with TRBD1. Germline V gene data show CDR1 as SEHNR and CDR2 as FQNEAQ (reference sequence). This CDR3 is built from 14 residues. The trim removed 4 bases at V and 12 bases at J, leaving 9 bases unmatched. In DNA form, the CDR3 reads TGTGCCAGCAGCTACAGACAGGGACGTAGCGTCCTGACTTTC. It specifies CASSYRQGRSVLTF. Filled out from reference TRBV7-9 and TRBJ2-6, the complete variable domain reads DTGVSQNPRHKITKRGQNVTFRCDPISEHNRLYWYRQTLGQGPEFLTYFQNEAQLEKSRLLSDRFSAERPKGSFSTLEIQRTEQGDSAMYLCASSYRQGRSVLTFGAGSRLTVL.

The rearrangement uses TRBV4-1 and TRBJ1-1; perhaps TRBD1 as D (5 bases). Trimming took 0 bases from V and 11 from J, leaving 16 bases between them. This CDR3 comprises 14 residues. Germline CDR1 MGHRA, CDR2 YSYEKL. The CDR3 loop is CASSQDDPRGRAFF. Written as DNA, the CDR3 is TGCGCCAGCAGCCAAGATGACCCGCGGGGCCGGGCTTTCTTT.

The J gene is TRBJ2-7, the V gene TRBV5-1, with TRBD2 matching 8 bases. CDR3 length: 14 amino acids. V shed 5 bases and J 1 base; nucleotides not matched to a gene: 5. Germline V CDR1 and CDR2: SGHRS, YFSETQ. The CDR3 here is CASRNAGGSYEQYF. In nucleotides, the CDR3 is TGCGCCAGCAGAAATGCGGGGGGATCCTACGAGCAGTACTTC.

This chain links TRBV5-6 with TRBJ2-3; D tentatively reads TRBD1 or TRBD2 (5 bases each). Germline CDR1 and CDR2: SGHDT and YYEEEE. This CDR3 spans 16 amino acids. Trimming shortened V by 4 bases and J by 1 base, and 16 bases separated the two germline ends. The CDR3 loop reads CASSPWPRGGTDTQYF. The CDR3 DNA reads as TGTGCCAGCAGCCCCTGGCCGAGGGGAGGCACAGATACGCAGTATTTT.

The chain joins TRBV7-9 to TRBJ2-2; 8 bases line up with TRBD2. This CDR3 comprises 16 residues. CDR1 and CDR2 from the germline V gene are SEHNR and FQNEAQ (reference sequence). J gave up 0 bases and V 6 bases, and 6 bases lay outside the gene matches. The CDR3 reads CASRPRGGANTGELFF. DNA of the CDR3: TGTGCCAGCAGGCCACGGGGGGGCGCGAACACCGGGGAGCTGTTTTTT.

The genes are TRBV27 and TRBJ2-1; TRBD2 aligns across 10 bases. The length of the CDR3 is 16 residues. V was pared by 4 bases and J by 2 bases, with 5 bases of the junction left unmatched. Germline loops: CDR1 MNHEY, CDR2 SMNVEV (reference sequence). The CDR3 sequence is CASSSQREGPYNEQFF. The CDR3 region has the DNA TGTGCCAGCAGTTCCCAGCGGGAGGGCCCCTACAATGAGCAGTTCTTC.

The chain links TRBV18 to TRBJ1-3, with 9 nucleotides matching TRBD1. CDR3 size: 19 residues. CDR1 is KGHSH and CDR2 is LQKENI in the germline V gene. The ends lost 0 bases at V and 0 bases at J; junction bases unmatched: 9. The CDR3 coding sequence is TGTGCCAGCTCACCACCGAGGACAGGGGTTTTATACTCTGGAAACACCATATATTTT. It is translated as CASSPPRTGVLYSGNTIYF.

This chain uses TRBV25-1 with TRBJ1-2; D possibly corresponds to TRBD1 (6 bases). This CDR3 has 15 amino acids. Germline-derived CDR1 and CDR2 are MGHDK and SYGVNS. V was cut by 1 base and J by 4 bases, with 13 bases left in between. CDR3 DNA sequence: TGTGCCAGCAGTGAATTGGGGGGGGCAGTCTATGGCTACACCTTC. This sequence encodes CASSELGGAVYGYTF.

The CDR3 spells CSVESGDTQYF. The CDR3 coding sequence is TGCAGCGTTGAATCGGGAGATACGCAGTATTTT. The chain has TRBV29-1 and TRBJ2-3, with D hard to call. The CDR3 has 11 residues. The V and J ends lost 2 bases and 5 bases respectively, with 5 bases between them. Germline V CDR1 and CDR2: SQVTM, ANQGSEA.

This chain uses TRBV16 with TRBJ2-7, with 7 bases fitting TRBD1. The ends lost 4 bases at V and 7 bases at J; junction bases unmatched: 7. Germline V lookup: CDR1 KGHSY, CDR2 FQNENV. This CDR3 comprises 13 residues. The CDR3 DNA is TGTGCCAGCAGCCGAATTACAGGGGAGGAGCAGTACTTC. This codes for CASSRITGEEQYF.

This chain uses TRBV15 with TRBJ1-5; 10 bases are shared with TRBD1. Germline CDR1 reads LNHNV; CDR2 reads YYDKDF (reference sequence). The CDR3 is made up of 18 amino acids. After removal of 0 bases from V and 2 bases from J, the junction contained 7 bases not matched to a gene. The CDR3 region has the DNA TGTGCCACCAGCAGAGATCGCTGGACAGGGGGAGGCAATCAGCCCCAGCATTTT. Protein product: CATSRDRWTGGGNQPQHF. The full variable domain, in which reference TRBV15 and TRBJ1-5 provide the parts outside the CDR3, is DAMVIQNPRYQVTQFGKPVTLSCSQTLNHNVMYWYQQKSSQAPKLLFHYYDKDFNNEADTPDNFQSRRPNTSFCFLDIRSPGLGDTAMYLCATSRDRWTGGGNQPQHFGDGTRLSIL.

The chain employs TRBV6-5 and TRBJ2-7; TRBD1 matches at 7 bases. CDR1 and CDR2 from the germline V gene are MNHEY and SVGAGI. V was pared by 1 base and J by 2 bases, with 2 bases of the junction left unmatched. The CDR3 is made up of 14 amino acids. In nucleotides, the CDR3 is TGTGCCAGCAGTTACTGGGACAGCACCTACGAGCAGTACTTC. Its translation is CASSYWDSTYEQYF.

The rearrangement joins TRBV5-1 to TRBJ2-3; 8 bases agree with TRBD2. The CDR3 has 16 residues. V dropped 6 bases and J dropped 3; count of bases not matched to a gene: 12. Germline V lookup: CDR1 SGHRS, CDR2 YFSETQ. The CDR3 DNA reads TGCGCCAGCACCTGGGGGATAGCGGGACGAACAGATACGCAGTATTTT. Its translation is CASTWGIAGRTDTQYF.

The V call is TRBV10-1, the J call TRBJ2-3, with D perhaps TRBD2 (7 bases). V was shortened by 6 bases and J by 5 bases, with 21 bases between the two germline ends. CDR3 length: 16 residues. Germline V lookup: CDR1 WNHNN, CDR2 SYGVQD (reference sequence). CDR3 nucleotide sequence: TGCGCCAGCAGGGAGGGGGGGGGCTCTCTGTTAGATACGCAGTATTTT. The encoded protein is CASREGGGSLLDTQYF.

The CDR3 nucleotides read TGCGCCAGCAGCCTAAGCCGAGGGGGGGTATACAATGAGCAGTTCTTC. Translating it yields CASSLSRGGVYNEQFF. The rearrangement uses TRBV4-3 and TRBJ2-1; D is perhaps TRBD2 (7 bases). Germline V CDR1 and CDR2: LGHNA, YSLEER. CDR3 length: 16 residues. The ends were cut back, 4 bases at V and 4 bases at J, with 17 bases in the middle.

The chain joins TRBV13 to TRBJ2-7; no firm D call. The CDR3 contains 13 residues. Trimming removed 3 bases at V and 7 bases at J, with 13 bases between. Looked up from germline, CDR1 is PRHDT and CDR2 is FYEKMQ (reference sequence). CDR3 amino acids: CASSFGLSLEQYF. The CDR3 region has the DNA TGTGCCAGCAGCTTTGGTCTAAGTTTGGAGCAGTACTTC.

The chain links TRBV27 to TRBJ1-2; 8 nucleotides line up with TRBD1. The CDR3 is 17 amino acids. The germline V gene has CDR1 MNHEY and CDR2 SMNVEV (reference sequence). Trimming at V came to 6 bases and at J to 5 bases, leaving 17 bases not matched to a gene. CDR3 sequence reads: CASRTKTHGTGHYGYTF. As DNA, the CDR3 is TGTGCCAGCAGGACAAAAACCCACGGGACAGGACATTATGGCTACACCTTC.

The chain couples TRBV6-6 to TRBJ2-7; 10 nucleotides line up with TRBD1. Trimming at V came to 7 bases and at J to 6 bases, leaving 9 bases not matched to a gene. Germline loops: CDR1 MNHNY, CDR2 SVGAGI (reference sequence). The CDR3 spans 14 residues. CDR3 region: CASTQTGGVGEQYF. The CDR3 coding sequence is TGTGCCAGCACCCAGACAGGGGGCGTGGGCGAGCAGTACTTC.